The rows below give T cell receptor beta chains drawn from one sample of a study of CD8 T cells in Susac syndrome. From the immunoSEQ multiplex PCR reads, TCRdb called clonotypes with MiXCR, one entry per CDR3 protein. The data contain approximately 300,000 distinct CDR3 sequences, roughly 85% of them singletons. Sample: CD8+ T cells from PBMCs. Receptors originate from a human donor with multiple sclerosis. Both conserved end residues are part of each CDR3. D genes are given only for firm matches. Rows give clone size only sometimes, using once, few, many, or a class for an expanded clone.

D gene	V gene	clone size	J gene	CDR3 protein	CDR3 DNA
NA	TRBV9	NA	TRBJ2-7	CASSAGLGYEQYF	TGTGCCAGCAGCGCGGGTCTAGGGTACGAGCAGTACTTC
TRBD2	TRBV27	NA	TRBJ2-1	CASSLLPGGNEQFF	TGTGCCAGCAGTTTGTTACCGGGGGGCAATGAGCAGTTCTTC
NA	TRBV10-3	NA	TRBJ2-5	CAISESRQGREETQYF	TGTGCCATCAGTGAGTCAAGGCAGGGCAGGGAGGAGACCCAGTACTTC
TRBD1	TRBV6-2/TRBV6-3	NA	TRBJ1-5	CASSYSALDRLYNQPQHF	TGTGCCAGCAGTTACTCTGCATTGGACAGGCTCTACAATCAGCCCCAGCATTTT
NA	TRBV7-9	NA	TRBJ2-3	CASSFLDTDTQYF	TGTGCCAGCAGCTTCCTGGACACAGATACGCAGTATTTT
NA	TRBV28	NA	TRBJ2-7	CASSLQQYYEQYF	TGTGCCAGCAGTTTACAGCAGTACTACGAGCAGTACTTC
NA	TRBV29-1	NA	TRBJ1-2	CSVEQSDRSNYGYTF	TGCAGCGTCGAACAATCGGACAGATCCAACTATGGCTACACCTTC
NA	TRBV27	NA	TRBJ2-7	CASSNGAFYEQYF	TGTGCCAGCAGTAACGGGGCATTTTATGAGCAGTACTTC
NA	TRBV11-2	few	TRBJ2-7	CASSEDRSYEQYF	TGTGCCAGCAGCGAGGACCGATCCTACGAGCAGTACTTC
NA	TRBV3-1	NA	TRBJ1-3	CASSQLYLTESSGNTIYF	TGTGCCAGCAGCCAACTTTATTTAACCGAGAGCTCTGGAAACACCATATATTTT
NA	TRBV7-9	few	TRBJ2-7	CASSDGGGTYEQYF	TGTGCCAGCAGCGATGGAGGGGGCACCTACGAGCAGTACTTC
TRBD2	TRBV27	NA	TRBJ2-2	CASSALSGVGTGELFF	TGTGCCAGCAGCGCCCTCAGCGGGGTAGGCACCGGGGAGCTGTTTTTT
NA	TRBV15	NA	TRBJ1-4	CATSRDFASTNEKLFF	TGTGCCACCAGCAGAGATTTCGCTTCAACTAATGAAAAACTGTTTTTT
NA	TRBV21-1	NA	TRBJ1-2	CASSGPRGQGARGYTF	TGTGCCAGCAGCGGCCCCCGTGGACAGGGGGCGCGGGGCTACACCTTC
NA	TRBV29-1	NA	TRBJ2-7	CSAMTDSYEQYF	TGCAGCGCCATGACAGACTCCTACGAGCAGTACTTC
TRBD1	TRBV9	NA	TRBJ2-4	CASSADAGTGRNIQYF	TGTGCCAGCAGCGCAGATGCCGGGACAGGGAGAAACATTCAGTACTTC
NA	TRBV2	NA	TRBJ1-2	CASSERDKGSLDYGYTF	TGTGCCAGCAGCGAACGGGACAAGGGATCCCTTGACTATGGCTACACCTTC
TRBD2	TRBV27	few	TRBJ2-1	CASSLGLRNEQFF	TGTGCCAGCAGTTTGGGACTAAGAAATGAGCAGTTCTTC
NA	TRBV21-1	NA	TRBJ1-3	CASSKVGVLISGNTIYF	TGTGCCAGCAGCAAAGTAGGGGTCCTCATCTCTGGAAACACCATATATTTT
NA	TRBV3-1	NA	TRBJ2-7	CASSQVSGVVYEQYF	TGTGCCAGCAGCCAAGTATCAGGGGTAGTGTACGAGCAGTACTTC
TRBD1	TRBV28	NA	TRBJ2-2	CASSPPGGRLAGELFF	TGTGCCAGCAGTCCTCCAGGGGGAAGGTTGGCCGGGGAGCTGTTTTTT
NA	TRBV28	NA	TRBJ2-1	CASDPGTHNEQFF	TGTGCCAGCGACCCCGGGACCCACAATGAGCAGTTCTTC
TRBD2	TRBV5-6	NA	TRBJ2-7	CASSLRLAGLYEQYF	TGTGCCAGCAGCTTGAGGCTAGCGGGACTCTACGAGCAGTACTTC
TRBD1	TRBV19	NA	TRBJ1-5	CASSQGGSQPQHF	TGTGCCAGTAGTCAAGGGGGCTCTCAGCCCCAGCATTTT
NA	TRBV13	NA	TRBJ1-6	CASSRGTYNSPLHF	TGTGCCAGCAGCCGAGGGACCTATAATTCACCCCTCCACTTT
TRBD2	TRBV6-5	NA	TRBJ2-1	CASSLLAGVIREQFF	TGTGCCAGCAGTCTACTAGCGGGAGTCATACGTGAGCAGTTCTTC
NA	TRBV12-3/TRBV12-4	few	TRBJ2-1	CASSLESSYNEQFF	TGTGCCAGCAGTTTAGAGTCCTCCTACAATGAGCAGTTCTTC
NA	TRBV9	once	TRBJ2-1	CASSVGLSSQGEQFF	TGTGCCAGCAGCGTAGGTCTGTCGAGCCAAGGTGAGCAGTTCTTC
TRBD1	TRBV7-2	NA	TRBJ2-7	CASSPGQGVLEQYF	TGTGCCAGCAGTCCGGGACAGGGAGTCCTCGAGCAGTACTTC
TRBD1	TRBV20-1	NA	TRBJ2-7	CSGRTGENYEQYF	TGCAGTGGTAGGACAGGGGAGAACTACGAGCAGTACTTC
NA	TRBV6-6	NA	TRBJ1-1	CASSYGAGAEAFF	TGTGCCAGCAGTTATGGGGCGGGGGCTGAAGCTTTCTTT
NA	TRBV30	NA	TRBJ2-7	CAWVEQEAYEQYF	TGTGCCTGGGTGGAGCAGGAGGCCTACGAGCAGTACTTC
TRBD2	TRBV24-1	once	TRBJ2-1	CATSPGTSGSRSYDEQFF	TGTGCCACCAGCCCCGGGACTAGCGGGAGCCGGTCTTATGATGAGCAGTTCTTC
NA	TRBV5-6	NA	TRBJ2-1	CASSLLMGRRNEQFF	TGTGCCAGCAGCTTGTTGATGGGCCGGAGAAATGAGCAGTTCTTC
TRBD1	TRBV13	NA	TRBJ2-5	CASSLGEGQGSSETQYF	TGTGCCAGCAGCTTAGGAGAGGGACAGGGTTCATCAGAGACCCAGTACTTC
TRBD1	TRBV11-2	once	TRBJ2-3	CASSLDRGAGGSDTQYF	TGTGCCAGCAGCTTAGATCGCGGGGCAGGGGGCTCAGATACGCAGTATTTT
NA	TRBV7-9	NA	TRBJ2-6	CASSLGGVGANVLTF	TGTGCCAGCAGCTTAGGGGGTGTTGGGGCCAACGTCCTGACTTTC
NA	TRBV27	NA	TRBJ2-7	CASSFSSGEQYF	TGTGCCAGCAGTTTTTCTTCGGGCGAGCAGTACTTC
TRBD2	TRBV28	NA	TRBJ2-2	CASTPGEREYPGELFF	TGTGCCAGCACCCCCGGGGAGCGGGAGTATCCCGGGGAGCTGTTTTTT
NA	TRBV28	NA	TRBJ2-7	CASRDSLHYEQYF	TGTGCCAGCAGAGACAGCCTCCACTACGAGCAGTACTTC
TRBD2	TRBV5-4	few	TRBJ2-7	CASTDLSSGRLNEQYF	TGTGCCAGCACCGACCTCAGTAGCGGGAGGCTCAACGAGCAGTACTTC
TRBD1	TRBV18	NA	TRBJ1-1	CASSSWDRVTEAFF	TGTGCCAGCTCATCCTGGGACAGGGTGACTGAAGCTTTCTTT
NA	TRBV30	NA	TRBJ1-4	CAWMAGEKLFF	TGTGCCTGGATGGCCGGGGAAAAACTGTTTTTT
NA	TRBV24-1	NA	TRBJ1-1	CATSDLQGLAFF	TGTGCCACCAGTGATTTACAGGGTTTAGCTTTCTTT
NA	TRBV19	NA	TRBJ2-1	CASSDAAYNEQFF	TGTGCCAGTTCGGACGCAGCCTACAATGAGCAGTTCTTC
NA	TRBV7-9	NA	TRBJ1-2	CASSLFRADGYTF	TGTGCCAGCAGCTTATTCCGGGCGGATGGCTACACCTTC
NA	TRBV9	NA	TRBJ2-1	CASSVGPMISDEQFF	TGTGCCAGCAGCGTAGGTCCCATGATTAGTGATGAGCAGTTCTTC
NA	TRBV6-6	NA	TRBJ1-5	CASSYKGWEPQHF	TGTGCCAGCAGTTACAAGGGTTGGGAGCCCCAGCATTTT
NA	TRBV20-1	few	TRBJ2-7	CSARDLQNYEQYF	TGCAGTGCTAGAGACCTTCAGAACTACGAGCAGTACTTC
NA	TRBV6-2/TRBV6-3	NA	TRBJ2-7	CASSLDSFEQYF	TGTGCCAGCAGTCTGGACAGTTTCGAGCAGTACTTC
NA	TRBV29-1	NA	TRBJ2-2	CSVRARNTGELFF	TGCAGCGTTCGAGCCCGGAACACCGGGGAGCTGTTTTTT
NA	TRBV9	NA	TRBJ2-7	CASSLEDEQYF	TGTGCCAGCAGCTTGGAGGACGAGCAGTACTTC
TRBD2	TRBV12-3/TRBV12-4	NA	TRBJ2-3	CASSPFDARESPDTQYF	TGTGCCAGCAGTCCCTTCGATGCGCGGGAGTCCCCAGATACGCAGTATTTT
NA	TRBV30	NA	TRBJ1-1	CAWSVRGLNTEAFF	TGTGCCTGGAGTGTACGAGGGTTGAACACTGAAGCTTTCTTT
NA	TRBV7-9	NA	TRBJ2-7	CASSLYAQGTYEQYF	TGTGCCAGCAGCTTATATGCACAGGGAACCTACGAGCAGTACTTC
NA	TRBV9	NA	TRBJ2-6	CASSAGSGANVLTF	TGTGCCAGCAGCGCAGGTTCTGGGGCCAACGTCCTGACTTTC
TRBD2	TRBV28	NA	TRBJ2-1	CASSPPETAGVWNEQFF	TGTGCCAGCAGCCCTCCGGAGACAGCGGGAGTCTGGAATGAGCAGTTCTTC
NA	TRBV30	NA	TRBJ1-2	CAWSGTRQEGYTF	TGTGCCTGGAGCGGGACTAGACAAGAAGGCTACACCTTC